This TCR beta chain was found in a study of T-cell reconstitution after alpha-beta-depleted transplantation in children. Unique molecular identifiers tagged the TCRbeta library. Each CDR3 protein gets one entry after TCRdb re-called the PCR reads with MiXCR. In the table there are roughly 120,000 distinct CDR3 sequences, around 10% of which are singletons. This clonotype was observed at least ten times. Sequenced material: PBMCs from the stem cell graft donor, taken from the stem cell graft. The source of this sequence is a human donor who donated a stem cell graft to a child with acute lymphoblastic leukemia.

CDR3 DNA: TGTGCCAGCAAGCCCACTAGCGGGAGCTCCTACGAGCAGTACTTC. Amino acids: CASKPTSGSSYEQYF. The rearrangement uses TRBV27 and TRBJ2-7, with 11 bases aligning to TRBD2. In germline, CDR1 is MNHEY, CDR2 SMNVEV (reference sequence). The V gene end was trimmed by 7 bases and the J gene end by 0 bases; junction bases not matched to a gene: 5. The CDR3 extends over 15 amino acids.